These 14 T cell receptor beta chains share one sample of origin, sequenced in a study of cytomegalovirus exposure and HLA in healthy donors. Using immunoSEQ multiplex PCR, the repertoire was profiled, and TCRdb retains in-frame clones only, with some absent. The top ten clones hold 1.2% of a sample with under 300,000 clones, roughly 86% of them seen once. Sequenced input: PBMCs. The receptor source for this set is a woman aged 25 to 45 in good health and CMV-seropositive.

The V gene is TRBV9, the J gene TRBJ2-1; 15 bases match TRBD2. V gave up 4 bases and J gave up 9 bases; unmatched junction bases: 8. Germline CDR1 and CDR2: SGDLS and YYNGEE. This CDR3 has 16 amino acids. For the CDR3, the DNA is TGTGCCAGCAGCCCCCGGACTAGCGGGAGGGGGGGTGAGCAGTTCTTC. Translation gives CASSPRTSGRGGEQFF.

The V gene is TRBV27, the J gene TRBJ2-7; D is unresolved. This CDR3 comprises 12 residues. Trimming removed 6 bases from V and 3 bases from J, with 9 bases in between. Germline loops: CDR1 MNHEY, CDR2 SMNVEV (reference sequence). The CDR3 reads CASRNFNYEQYF. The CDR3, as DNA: TGTGCCAGCAGAAACTTTAACTACGAGCAGTACTTC.

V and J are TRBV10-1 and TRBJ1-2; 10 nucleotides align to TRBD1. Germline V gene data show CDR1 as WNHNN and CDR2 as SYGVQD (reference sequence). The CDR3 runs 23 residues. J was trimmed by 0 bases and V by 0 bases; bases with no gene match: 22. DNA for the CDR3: TGCGCCAGCAGTGAGTCCGAAAAGGACATCCCGGGACAGGGGAAATTCCCTAACTATGGCTACACCTTC. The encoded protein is CASSESEKDIPGQGKFPNYGYTF.

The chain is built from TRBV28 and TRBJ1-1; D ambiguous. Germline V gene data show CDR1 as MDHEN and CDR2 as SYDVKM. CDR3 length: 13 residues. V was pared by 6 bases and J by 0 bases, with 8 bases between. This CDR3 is CASSPGMNTEAFF. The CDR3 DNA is TGTGCCAGCAGCCCCGGTATGAACACTGAAGCTTTCTTT.

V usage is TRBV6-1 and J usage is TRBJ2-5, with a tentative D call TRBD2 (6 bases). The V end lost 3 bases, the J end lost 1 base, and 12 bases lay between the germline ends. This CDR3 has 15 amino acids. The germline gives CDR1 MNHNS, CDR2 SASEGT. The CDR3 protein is CASSEGTVLQETQYF. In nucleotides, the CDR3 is TGTGCCAGCAGTGAGGGGACTGTGCTCCAAGAGACCCAGTACTTC.

Here the CDR3 DNA reads TGTGCCAGTAGTTGGCCGACAGGTCTTAGTGAAAAACTGTTTTTT. Protein product: CASSWPTGLSEKLFF. V and J are TRBV19 and TRBJ1-4; the D gene is possibly TRBD1 (6 bases). Germline CDR1 is LNHDA and CDR2 is SQIVND (reference sequence). Between the trimmed V and J ends, which lost 5 bases and 7 bases, there was a span of 17 bases. The CDR3 sequence is 15 residues long.

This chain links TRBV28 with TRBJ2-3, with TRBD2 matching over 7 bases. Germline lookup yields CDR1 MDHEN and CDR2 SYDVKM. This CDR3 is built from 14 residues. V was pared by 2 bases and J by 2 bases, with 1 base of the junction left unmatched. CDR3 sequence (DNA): TGTGCCAGCAGTTTAGGGGGGGTCACAGATACGCAGTATTTT. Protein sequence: CASSLGGVTDTQYF.

For the CDR3, the DNA is TGCGCCACCCGACGCCAAGACAGGGTCGGTTCGAGCAATCAGCCCCAGCATTTT. Translating gives CATRRQDRVGSSNQPQHF. The rearrangement uses TRBV4-1 and TRBJ1-5; 7 bases fit TRBD1. Germline V gene lookup returns CDR1 MGHRA and CDR2 YSYEKL. V shed 10 bases, J shed 1 base, and the junction held 19 bases outside the gene matches. This CDR3 has 18 residues.

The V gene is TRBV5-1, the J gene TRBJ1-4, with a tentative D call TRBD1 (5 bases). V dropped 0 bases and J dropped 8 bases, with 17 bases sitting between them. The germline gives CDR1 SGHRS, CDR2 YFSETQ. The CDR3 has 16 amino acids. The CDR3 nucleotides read TGCGCCAGCAGCTTGGACCTGCAGGGTGTAGGAGAAAAACTGTTTTTT. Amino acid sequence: CASSLDLQGVGEKLFF.

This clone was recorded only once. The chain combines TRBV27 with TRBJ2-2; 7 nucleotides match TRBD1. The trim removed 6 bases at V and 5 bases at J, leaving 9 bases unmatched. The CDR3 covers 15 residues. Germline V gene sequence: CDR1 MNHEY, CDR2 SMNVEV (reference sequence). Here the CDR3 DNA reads TGTGCCAGCAGACACAGAGGGGGCCAAACCGGGGAGCTGTTTTTT. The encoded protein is CASRHRGGQTGELFF.

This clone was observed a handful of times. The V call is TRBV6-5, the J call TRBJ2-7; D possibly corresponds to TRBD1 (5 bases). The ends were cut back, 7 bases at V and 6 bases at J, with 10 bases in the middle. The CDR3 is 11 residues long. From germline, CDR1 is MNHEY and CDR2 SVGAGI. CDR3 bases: TGTGCCAGCAATGCAGGGTTCGAGCAGTACTTC. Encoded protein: CASNAGFEQYF.

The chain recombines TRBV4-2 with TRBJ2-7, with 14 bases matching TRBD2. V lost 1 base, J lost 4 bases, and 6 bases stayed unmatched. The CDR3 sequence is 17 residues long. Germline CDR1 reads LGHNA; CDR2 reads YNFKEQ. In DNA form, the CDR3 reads TGTGCCAGCAGCCAAGTTTCCGGGACTAGCGGGAGTTACGAGCAGTACTTC. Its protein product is CASSQVSGTSGSYEQYF.

The CDR3 loop reads CASREGASYEQYF. CDR3 coding DNA: TGTGCCAGCAGAGAGGGGGCGTCATACGAGCAGTACTTC. This sequence joins TRBV6-1 and TRBJ2-7; 7 bases map to TRBD1. The CDR3 loop spans 13 amino acids. CDR1 and CDR2 from the germline V gene are MNHNS and SASEGT. V lost 6 bases to trimming and J lost 4 bases; unmatched junction nucleotides: 6.

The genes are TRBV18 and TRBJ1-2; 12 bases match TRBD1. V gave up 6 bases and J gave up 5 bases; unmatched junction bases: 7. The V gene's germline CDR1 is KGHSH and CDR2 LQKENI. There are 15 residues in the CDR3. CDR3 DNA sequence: TGTGCCAGCTCCCCTGGGACAGGGGGCGAGTATGGCTACACCTTC. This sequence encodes CASSPGTGGEYGYTF.